This T cell receptor (beta chain) was documented in a study of graft-versus-host responses after intestinal transplantation. Assay: immunoSEQ multiplex PCR; the TCRdb copy retains only in-frame clones and omits some. The sample lists about 88,000 clones, 85% to 95% occurring once. This clone was counted only a few times. Its antigen remains unidentified. The study's findings and limits: GvH clones occurred in recipient marrow; some first appeared in ileum or blood.

The CDR3 extends over 16 amino acids. Germline loops: CDR1 MNHEY, CDR2 SMNVEV (reference sequence). Trimming cost V 6 bases and J 2 bases, with 17 bases left between them. The sequencing used unstimulated CD4+ T cells sorted from spleen or lymph node cells, collected before transplant. The chain is built from TRBV27 and TRBJ1-5, with D possibly being TRBD1 (5 bases). The clonotype comes from a human donor who was the organ donor for an intestinal transplant. CDR3 nucleotides: TGTGCCAGCAGCTCCCTTGCGGGGGAGGGCAATCAGCCCCAGCATTTT. It yields the protein CASSSLAGEGNQPQHF.